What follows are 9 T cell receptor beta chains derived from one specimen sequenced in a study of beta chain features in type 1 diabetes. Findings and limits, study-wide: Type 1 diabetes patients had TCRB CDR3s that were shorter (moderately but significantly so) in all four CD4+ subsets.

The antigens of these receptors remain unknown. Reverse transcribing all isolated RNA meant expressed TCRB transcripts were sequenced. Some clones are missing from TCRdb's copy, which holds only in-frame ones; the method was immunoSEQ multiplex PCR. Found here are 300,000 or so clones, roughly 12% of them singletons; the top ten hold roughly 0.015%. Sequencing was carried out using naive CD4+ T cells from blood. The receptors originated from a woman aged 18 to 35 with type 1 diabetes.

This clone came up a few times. The CDR3 reads CASSLRLAGVDEQYF. CDR3 coding DNA: TGCGCCAGCAGCTTGCGACTAGCGGGAGTGGACGAGCAGTACTTC. The chain uses TRBV5-1 and TRBJ2-7, with TRBD2 matching 12 bases. V lost 1 base to trimming and J lost 5 bases; unmatched junction nucleotides: 4. Germline V gives CDR1 SGHRS, CDR2 YFSETQ. This CDR3 has 15 residues.

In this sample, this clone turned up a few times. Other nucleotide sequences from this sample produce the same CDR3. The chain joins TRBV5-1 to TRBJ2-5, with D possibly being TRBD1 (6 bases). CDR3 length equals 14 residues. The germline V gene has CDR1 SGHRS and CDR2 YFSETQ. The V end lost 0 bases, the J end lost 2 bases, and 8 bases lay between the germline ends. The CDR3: CASSLGTVQETQYF. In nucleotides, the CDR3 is TGCGCCAGCAGCTTGGGGACAGTACAAGAGACCCAGTACTTC.

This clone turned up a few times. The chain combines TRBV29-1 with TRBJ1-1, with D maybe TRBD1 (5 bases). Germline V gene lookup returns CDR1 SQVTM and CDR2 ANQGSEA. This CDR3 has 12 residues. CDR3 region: CSGYRGKTEAFF. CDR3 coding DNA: TGCAGTGGCTACCGGGGGAAGACTGAAGCTTTCTTT.

The DNA for the CDR3 is TGTGCCAGCAGCGTAGACGAGGGCACAGATACGCAGTATTTT. Encoded protein: CASSVDEGTDTQYF. V is TRBV9 and J is TRBJ2-3; no reliable D call. The ends were cut back, 0 bases at V and 1 base at J, with 6 bases in the middle. This CDR3 is built from 14 residues. Looked up from germline, CDR1 is SGDLS and CDR2 is YYNGEE.

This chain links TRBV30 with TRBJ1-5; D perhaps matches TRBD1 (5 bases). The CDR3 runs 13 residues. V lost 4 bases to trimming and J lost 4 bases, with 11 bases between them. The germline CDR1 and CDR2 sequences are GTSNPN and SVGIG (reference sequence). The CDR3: CAWTSGGNQPQHF. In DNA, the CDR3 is TGTGCCTGGACCAGCGGGGGAAATCAGCCCCAGCATTTT. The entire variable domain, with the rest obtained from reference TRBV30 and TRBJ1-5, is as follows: SQTIHQWPATLVQPVGSPLSLECTVEGTSNPNLYWYRQAAGRGLQLLFYSVGIGQISSEVPQNLSASRPQDRQFILSSKKLLLSDSGFYLCAWTSGGNQPQHFGDGTRLSIL.

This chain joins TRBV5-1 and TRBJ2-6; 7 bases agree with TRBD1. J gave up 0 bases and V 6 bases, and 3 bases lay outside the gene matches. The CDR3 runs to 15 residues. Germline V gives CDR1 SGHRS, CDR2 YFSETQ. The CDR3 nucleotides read TGCGCCAGCACAACAGGGGACTCTGGGGCCAACGTCCTGACTTTC. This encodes CASTTGDSGANVLTF.

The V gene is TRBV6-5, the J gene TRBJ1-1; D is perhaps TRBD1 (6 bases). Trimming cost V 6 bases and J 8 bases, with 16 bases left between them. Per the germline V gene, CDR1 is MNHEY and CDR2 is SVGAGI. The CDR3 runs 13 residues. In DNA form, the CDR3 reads TGTGCCAGCAGCCTCGAATGGACAGCAGAAGCTTTCTTT. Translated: CASSLEWTAEAFF.

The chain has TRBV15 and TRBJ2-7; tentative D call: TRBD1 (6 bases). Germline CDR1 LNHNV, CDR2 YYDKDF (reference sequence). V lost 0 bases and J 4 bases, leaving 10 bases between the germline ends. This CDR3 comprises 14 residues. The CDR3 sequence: CATSRDRGLYEQYF. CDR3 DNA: TGTGCCACCAGCAGAGACAGGGGTTTATACGAGCAGTACTTC. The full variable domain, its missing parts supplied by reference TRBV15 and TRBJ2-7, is DAMVIQNPRYQVTQFGKPVTLSCSQTLNHNVMYWYQQKSSQAPKLLFHYYDKDFNNEADTPDNFQSRRPNTSFCFLDIRSPGLGDTAMYLCATSRDRGLYEQYFGPGTRLTVT.

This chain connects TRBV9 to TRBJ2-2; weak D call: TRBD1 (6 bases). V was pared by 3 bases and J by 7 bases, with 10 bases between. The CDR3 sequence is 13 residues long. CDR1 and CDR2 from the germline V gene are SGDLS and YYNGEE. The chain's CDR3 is CASSGRQDGELFF. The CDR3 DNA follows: TGTGCCAGCAGCGGAAGACAGGACGGGGAGCTGTTTTTT.